The 22 T cell receptor beta chains reported below all come from one sample, sequenced in a study of cytomegalovirus exposure and HLA in healthy donors. Primers: 60 Vbeta forward and 13 Jbeta reverse. Sequencing used immunoSEQ multiplex PCR; TCRdb keeps in-frame clones, though not all of them. The table has about 200,000 clones, around 77% seen once. The sample taken for sequencing was PBMCs. All receptors derive from a woman aged 25-40 years in good health and CMV-seronegative.

Points on this clone: An end of the junction does not agree with germline; a read error may underlie this. The chain couples TRBV7-9 to TRBJ2-1, with D unclear. The CDR3 is 12 residues long. Germline V CDR1 and CDR2: SEHNR, FQNEAQ (reference sequence). This CDR3 is CSSSLGQPEQFF. The CDR3 DNA reads TGTTCCAGCAGCTTAGGGCAACCGGAGCAGTTCTTC.

The rearrangement joins TRBV11-2 to TRBJ2-1, with 9 positions matching TRBD1. Germline CDR1 reads SGHAT; CDR2 reads FQNNGV. CDR3 length: 14 residues. V gave up 1 base and J gave up 7 bases; unmatched junction bases: 2. The CDR3 here is CASSLGTGDNEQFF. The CDR3 DNA reads as TGTGCCAGCAGCTTAGGGACAGGGGATAATGAGCAGTTCTTC. The variable domain in full, completed from reference TRBV11-2 and TRBJ2-1, reads EAGVAQSPRYKIIEKRQSVAFWCNPISGHATLYWYQQILGQGPKLLIQFQNNGVVDDSQLPKDRFSAERLKGVDSTLKIQPAKLEDSAVYLCASSLGTGDNEQFFGPGTRLTVL.

The gene calls are TRBV25-1 and TRBJ2-1, with D tentatively TRBD2 (5 bases). V dropped 7 bases and J dropped 1 base, with 14 bases sitting between them. The germline CDR1 and CDR2 sequences are MGHDK and SYGVNS. The CDR3 is 15 amino acids. CDR3 nucleotides: TGTGCCAGCACGAGAGGGAGTGAGTCCTACAATGAGCAGTTCTTC. This encodes CASTRGSESYNEQFF.

V is TRBV5-1 and J is TRBJ2-1; D is possibly TRBD1 (6 bases). The germline gives CDR1 SGHRS, CDR2 YFSETQ. With 0 bases removed from V and 0 bases from J, the gap between germline ends came to 7 bases. The CDR3 is made up of 15 amino acids. The CDR3 loop reads CASSLAGDSYNEQFF. The CDR3 DNA follows: TGCGCCAGCAGCTTGGCAGGGGACTCCTACAATGAGCAGTTCTTC.

In its sample, this clone was seen a few times. For the CDR3, the DNA is TGTGCCAGTAGACTCGGACAGGGGTCCTACAATGAGCAGTTCTTC. This sequence encodes CASRLGQGSYNEQFF. The rearrangement joins TRBV19 to TRBJ2-1, with 9 bases aligning to TRBD1. CDR1 LNHDA and CDR2 SQIVND come from the germline V gene (reference sequence). Germline trimming cut 6 bases from V and 1 base from J; bases unmatched to any gene: 4. The length of the CDR3 is 15 residues.

The table lists this clone with a few counts. The rearrangement uses TRBV7-9 and TRBJ2-5; D possibly corresponds to TRBD1 (5 bases). Trimming shortened V by 5 bases and J by 2 bases, and 15 bases separated the two germline ends. This CDR3 region has 15 residues. Germline CDR1 SEHNR, CDR2 FQNEAQ (reference sequence). The CDR3 spells CASSQGAASQETQYF. The CDR3 DNA reads TGTGCCAGCAGCCAAGGGGCGGCTTCACAAGAGACCCAGTACTTC.

V is TRBV9 and J is TRBJ1-1; D may be TRBD1 (6 bases). This CDR3 has 14 amino acids. Germline values: CDR1 SGDLS, CDR2 YYNGEE. Trimming removed 4 bases at V and 5 bases at J, with 15 bases between. CDR3 sequence: CASSLSGGGTEAFF. The CDR3 DNA sequence: TGTGCCAGCAGCCTCAGTGGGGGCGGGACTGAAGCTTTCTTT.

V gene TRBV7-6 combines with J gene TRBJ2-4; TRBD2 matches at 10 bases. The CDR3 sequence is 14 residues long. Trimming took 5 bases from V and 8 from J; bases not matched to a gene: 6. CDR1 is SGHVS and CDR2 is FNYEAQ in the germline V gene. The chain's CDR3 is CASSRSGGQDIQYF. Written as DNA, the CDR3 is TGTGCCAGCAGCCGTAGCGGGGGGCAGGACATTCAGTACTTC.

This rearrangement joins TRBV11-2 to TRBJ1-1, with D possibly being TRBD1 (5 bases). CDR3 size: 15 residues. CDR1 and CDR2 (germline): SGHAT, FQNNGV. The ends were cut back, 5 bases at V and 1 base at J, with 14 bases in the middle. The CDR3 nucleotides are TGTGCCAGCAGCATCTCGGGACTATGGAACACTGAAGCTTTCTTT. Its protein is CASSISGLWNTEAFF.

The genes are TRBV28 and TRBJ2-1; 11 bases map to TRBD2. Trimming removed 4 bases from V and 9 bases from J; junction bases left unmatched: 5. Germline CDR1 reads MDHEN; CDR2 reads SYDVKM. This CDR3 is built from 14 residues. The CDR3 is CASSSTSGMIEQFF. The CDR3 DNA follows: TGTGCCAGCAGTTCGACTAGCGGGATGATTGAGCAGTTCTTC.

The chain recombines TRBV15 with TRBJ2-7; 7 bases line up with TRBD1. Germline values: CDR1 LNHNV, CDR2 YYDKDF (reference sequence). The CDR3 covers 16 residues. Trimming cost V 4 bases and J 3 bases; bases outside gene matches: 12. Here the CDR3 reads CATSTLGPTGVYEQYF. In nucleotides, the CDR3 is TGTGCCACCAGCACCCTAGGTCCTACAGGGGTCTACGAGCAGTACTTC.

The V and J genes are TRBV5-6 and TRBJ1-1; D call uncertain. Germline V gene sequence: CDR1 SGHDT, CDR2 YYEEEE. V lost 0 bases, J lost 3 bases, and 12 bases lay in between. This CDR3 is 15 amino acids long. The CDR3 is CASSLAWSRDTEAFF. CDR3 sequence (DNA): TGTGCCAGCAGCTTGGCTTGGTCGAGGGACACTGAAGCTTTCTTT.

The chain combines TRBV5-1 with TRBJ1-2; 9 bases map to TRBD1. CDR3 length: 15 amino acids. V shed 2 bases and J 4 bases; nucleotides not matched to a gene: 6. Germline V gene data show CDR1 as SGHRS and CDR2 as YFSETQ. The CDR3 protein is CASSFTGGRSYGYTF. The CDR3 coding sequence is TGCGCCAGCAGCTTCACAGGGGGCAGGAGCTATGGCTACACCTTC.

V is TRBV10-1 and J is TRBJ2-5, with D possibly being TRBD2 (6 bases). The CDR3 totals 13 residues. The germline gives CDR1 WNHNN, CDR2 SYGVQD (reference sequence). Trimming shortened V by 6 bases and J by 2 bases, and 10 bases separated the two germline ends. The CDR3 loop is CASSRTIQETQYF. For the CDR3, the DNA is TGCGCCAGCAGCAGGACTATTCAAGAGACCCAGTACTTC.

This clone was observed a few times. The chain recombines TRBV29-1 with TRBJ1-1; tentatively, D is TRBD1 (5 bases). Germline values: CDR1 SQVTM, CDR2 ANQGSEA. The CDR3 runs 15 residues. V lost 7 bases and J 0 bases, leaving 18 bases between the germline ends. The CDR3 DNA reads as TGCAGCGCTCTCTCGGGGGGGGGTTTGAACACTGAAGCTTTCTTT. Encoded protein: CSALSGGGLNTEAFF.

The chain links TRBV12-5 to TRBJ2-3, with TRBD1 identical over 8 bases. Germline CDR1 and CDR2: LGHNT and FRNRAP. The CDR3 has 15 residues. Trimming cost V 6 bases and J 4 bases; bases outside gene matches: 9. The CDR3 coding sequence is TGTGCTAGTGGGGCGCCGGACAGGGAGCCAGATACGCAGTATTTT. Amino acid sequence: CASGAPDREPDTQYF.

The V call is TRBV9, the J call TRBJ1-2; possibly TRBD1 for D (6 bases). Germline CDR1 is SGDLS and CDR2 is YYNGEE. Trimming took 1 base from V and 5 from J, leaving 15 bases between them. The CDR3 consists of 15 residues. CDR3 in amino acids: CASSVRGIGEYGYTF. For the CDR3, the DNA is TGTGCCAGCAGCGTAAGGGGGATCGGGGAATATGGCTACACCTTC.

The CDR3 sequence: CASSLGQHTEAFF. DNA of the CDR3: TGCGCCAGCAGCTTGGGACAGCACACTGAAGCTTTCTTT. V gene TRBV5-1 combines with J gene TRBJ1-1; maybe TRBD1 (5 bases). CDR3 length: 13 residues. Trimming took off 0 bases at V and 3 bases at J, with 6 bases between the two ends. Per the germline V gene, CDR1 is SGHRS and CDR2 is YFSETQ. The full variable domain, its missing parts supplied by reference TRBV5-1 and TRBJ1-1, is KAGVTQTPRYLIKTRGQQVTLSCSPISGHRSVSWYQQTPGQGLQFLFEYFSETQRNKGNFPGRFSGRQFSNSRSEMNVSTLELGDSALYLCASSLGQHTEAFFGQGTRLTVV.

J is TRBJ1-2 and V is TRBV7-9; 8 bases fit TRBD1. The CDR3 has 15 amino acids. V shed 5 bases, J shed 3 bases, and the junction held 8 bases outside the gene matches. Germline assignment: CDR1 SEHNR and CDR2 FQNEAQ (reference sequence). The CDR3 protein is CASSRDRSLDYGYTF. The CDR3, as DNA: TGTGCCAGCAGCCGGGACAGGAGCCTCGACTATGGCTACACCTTC.

J is TRBJ1-3 and V is TRBV9; 7 bases align to TRBD1. Germline values: CDR1 SGDLS, CDR2 YYNGEE. V gave up 3 bases and J gave up 1 base; unmatched junction bases: 13. The CDR3 consists of 18 residues. CDR3 sequence reads: CASSDRSGTVRSGNTIYF. CDR3 nucleotides: TGTGCCAGCAGCGATCGTTCAGGGACAGTCCGTTCTGGAAACACCATATATTTT. Filled out from reference TRBV9 and TRBJ1-3, the complete variable domain reads DSGVTQTPKHLITATGQRVTLRCSPRSGDLSVYWYQQSLDQGLQFLIQYYNGEERAKGNILERFSAQQFPDLHSELNLSSLELGDSALYFCASSDRSGTVRSGNTIYFGEGSWLTVV.

This clone has more than one count but fewer than ten. The chain has TRBV27 and TRBJ1-5, with unresolved D. This CDR3 has 13 amino acids. Germline CDR1 reads MNHEY; CDR2 reads SMNVEV (reference sequence). Trimming cost V 8 bases and J 3 bases, with 11 bases left between them. This CDR3 reads CASGGVPNQPQHF. The CDR3 nucleotides are TGTGCCAGCGGCGGGGTCCCCAATCAGCCCCAGCATTTT.

V is TRBV7-3 and J is TRBJ2-7, with D perhaps matching TRBD2 (5 bases). Trimming stripped 5 bases from V and 7 bases from J, with 15 bases between. This CDR3 spans 13 amino acids. Germline lookup yields CDR1 SGHTA and CDR2 FQGTGA. CDR3 sequence reads: CASSPPWRSEQYF. In DNA, the CDR3 is TGTGCCAGCAGCCCCCCCTGGAGGTCGGAGCAGTACTTC.